One and the same sample provided the 30 T cell receptor beta chains below, sequenced in a study. Repertoires were generated with immunoSEQ multiplex PCR, while TCRdb's copy carries only in-frame clones and drops some. This sample has around 50,000 clones, with about 92% found just once. Sequencing was done on a sample of PBMCs. The receptors were gathered from a man between 40 and 49 years old with rheumatoid arthritis.

The chain has TRBV7-6 and TRBJ1-5, with D perhaps matching TRBD1 (5 bases). The CDR3 spans 15 residues. The V end lost 5 bases, the J end lost 4 bases, and 15 bases lay between the germline ends. The germline V gene has CDR1 SGHVS and CDR2 FNYEAQ. CDR3 sequence: CASSLNGADNQPQHF. The CDR3 bases are TGTGCCAGCAGCCTGAATGGGGCTGATAATCAGCCCCAGCATTTT.

The rearrangement uses TRBV27 and TRBJ2-1; 10 nucleotides agree with TRBD2. V was clipped by 8 bases and J by 6 bases; unmatched bases: 10. CDR1 and CDR2 (germline): MNHEY, SMNVEV (reference sequence). The CDR3 loop spans 15 amino acids. CDR3 nucleotides: TGTGCCAGCTGCTCAGCGGGAGGGCCCTGCAATGAGCAGTTCTTC. Protein: CASCSAGGPCNEQFF.

As DNA, the CDR3 is TGTGCCAGCAGTTACGGGATTACAGGGAACACTGAAGCTTTCTTT. This translates into CASSYGITGNTEAFF. This chain links TRBV6-5 with TRBJ1-1, with a possible D match to TRBD1 (5 bases). Trimming removed 2 bases from V and 1 base from J, with 11 bases in between. Germline-derived CDR1 and CDR2 are MNHEY and SVGAGI. This CDR3 is built from 15 residues.

This clone has only one observation. The V and J genes are TRBV20-1 and TRBJ2-1, with no clear D. Trimming took off 5 bases at V and 8 bases at J, with 7 bases between the two ends. Germline CDR1 DFQATT, CDR2 SNEGSKA (reference sequence). There are 10 residues in the CDR3. This CDR3 reads CSAHQYEQFF. The CDR3 DNA sequence: TGCAGTGCTCATCAGTATGAGCAGTTCTTC.

The V call is TRBV7-8, the J call TRBJ2-1; no clear D. The CDR3 consists of 16 residues. Per germline, CDR1 SGHVS and CDR2 FQNEAQ. Trimming took 1 base from V and 7 from J, leaving 17 bases between them. The DNA for the CDR3 is TGTGCCAGCAGCTTAGTGGTTCTCCGGCTGGGGAATGAGCAGTTCTTC. Translation gives CASSLVVLRLGNEQFF.

This chain links TRBV12-2 with TRBJ1-6; the table's D gene call, TRBD1, was not cross checked with the DNA. TRBV12-2 is assigned pseudogene status. The CDR3 is 15 residues long. The CDR3 protein is CASRLSLTIDSPLHF. DNA of the CDR3: TGTGCAAGTCGCTTATCTCTGACAATTGATTCACCCCTCCACTTT.

This rearrangement joins TRBV5-4 to TRBJ2-2; D is perhaps TRBD1 (5 bases). Looked up from germline, CDR1 is SGHNT and CDR2 is YYREEE (reference sequence). The CDR3 is 14 residues long. With 7 bases removed from V and 3 bases from J, the gap between germline ends came to 13 bases. CDR3 nucleotide sequence: TGTGCCAGCTCCCCACTGACAGACACCGGGGAGCTGTTTTTT. Amino acid sequence: CASSPLTDTGELFF.

V gene TRBV21-1 combines with J gene TRBJ2-7. TRBV21-1 is noted as a pseudogene. The CDR3 is made up of 15 amino acids. Here the CDR3 DNA reads TGTGCCAGCAGCAAAGGATCGGCAGGAGAACCCGAGCAGTACTTC. Protein sequence: CASSKGSAGEPEQYF.

V and J are TRBV6-4 and TRBJ1-2; perhaps TRBD1 as D (5 bases). V shed 5 bases and J shed 2 bases, with 18 bases lying between them. Germline loops: CDR1 MRHNA, CDR2 SNTAGT. The CDR3 loop spans 16 amino acids. The CDR3 region has the DNA TGTGCCAGCAGTCCTTCACAGGTAGACGGAAACTATGGCTACACCTTC. This sequence encodes CASSPSQVDGNYGYTF.

The genes are TRBV5-1 and TRBJ1-2; a possible D gene is TRBD1 (6 bases). Between the trimmed V and J ends, which lost 3 bases and 8 bases, there was a span of 14 bases. The CDR3 consists of 13 residues. Germline lookup yields CDR1 SGHRS and CDR2 YFSETQ. CDR3 sequence reads: CASSSGTGPGYTF. CDR3 bases: TGCGCCAGCAGCTCGGGAACAGGGCCGGGCTACACCTTC.

This chain joins TRBV28 and TRBJ2-1; D is unresolved. CDR3 length equals 15 residues. Germline CDR1 is MDHEN and CDR2 is SYDVKM. V was cut by 5 bases and J by 0 bases, with 11 bases left in between. The CDR3 loop is CASSQTPSSYNEQFF. In DNA, the CDR3 is TGTGCCAGCAGTCAGACTCCAAGCTCCTACAATGAGCAGTTCTTC. The variable domain in full, with the rest retrieved from reference TRBV28 and TRBJ2-1, is DVKVTQSSRYLVKRTGEKVFLECVQDMDHENMFWYRQDPGLGLRLIYFSYDVKMKEKGDIPEGYSVSREKKERFSLILESASTNQTSMYLCASSQTPSSYNEQFFGPGTRLTVL.

The V and J genes are TRBV30 and TRBJ2-5; TRBD1 agrees at 9 bases. This CDR3 comprises 14 residues. V lost 4 bases to trimming and J lost 5 bases; unmatched junction nucleotides: 8. Per germline, CDR1 GTSNPN and CDR2 SVGIG (reference sequence). The CDR3 DNA is TGTGCCTGGACCAGAACAGGGGGCGCGGAGACCCAGTACTTC. Translated, it gives CAWTRTGGAETQYF.

V is TRBV19 and J is TRBJ2-1; D is uncertain. The CDR3 has 16 amino acids. V shed 4 bases and J shed 2 bases, with 15 bases lying between them. Germline lookup yields CDR1 LNHDA and CDR2 SQIVND (reference sequence). The CDR3 DNA is TGTGCCAGTAGTAAGTTGGGTGACGGGCCCTACAATGAGCAGTTCTTC. It encodes CASSKLGDGPYNEQFF. The entire variable domain, with the rest obtained from reference TRBV19 and TRBJ2-1, is as follows: DGGITQSPKYLFRKEGQNVTLSCEQNLNHDAMYWYRQDPGQGLRLIYYSQIVNDFQKGDIAEGYSVSREKKESFPLTVTSAQKNPTAFYLCASSKLGDGPYNEQFFGPGTRLTVL.

The chain uses TRBV7-6 and TRBJ1-5; D gene ambiguous. Per germline, CDR1 SGHVS and CDR2 FNYEAQ. V was cut by 5 bases and J by 1 base, with 9 bases left in between. The CDR3 sequence is 14 residues long. CDR3 DNA sequence: TGTGCCAGCAGCCCCTTGGGGAGCAATCAGCCCCAGCATTTT. This sequence encodes CASSPLGSNQPQHF.

V gene TRBV27 combines with J gene TRBJ2-7, with TRBD1 identical over 10 bases. After removal of 7 bases from V and 4 bases from J, the junction contained 10 bases not matched to a gene. Germline CDR1 is MNHEY and CDR2 is SMNVEV (reference sequence). The CDR3 runs 15 residues. The CDR3 spells CASITGQGGSYEQYF. The DNA for the CDR3 is TGTGCCAGCATAACCGGACAGGGGGGATCATACGAGCAGTACTTC.

The J gene is TRBJ1-6, the V gene TRBV11-2; perhaps TRBD1 as D (6 bases). Trimming stripped 5 bases from V and 7 bases from J, with 21 bases between. The CDR3 totals 17 residues. Germline V gene lookup returns CDR1 SGHAT and CDR2 FQNNGV. CDR3 residues: CASSPRPLRGVNSPLHF. The CDR3 DNA reads as TGTGCCAGCAGCCCTCGCCCACTCAGGGGTGTAAATTCACCCCTCCACTTT.

The V gene is TRBV24-1, the J gene TRBJ2-7; 11 bases match TRBD1. V lost 3 bases and J lost 8; bases outside the gene matches: 5. This CDR3 has 14 residues. CDR1 KGHDR and CDR2 SFDVKD come from the germline V gene. The CDR3 spells CATSDGQGAGKQYF. The DNA for the CDR3 is TGTGCCACCAGTGATGGACAGGGGGCTGGAAAGCAGTACTTC.

The genes are TRBV12-3 or TRBV12-4 and TRBJ1-2; D ambiguous. Trimming took off 8 bases at V and 7 bases at J, with 8 bases between the two ends. This CDR3 is 10 amino acids long. CDR3 in amino acids: CASGRLGYTF. The DNA of the CDR3 is TGTGCCAGCGGCCGCCTTGGCTACACCTTC.

This chain's CDR3 is CASSFLGSPALAGVGTGELFF. The CDR3 coding sequence is TGTGCCAGCAGTTTCCTCGGGTCACCGGCCCTAGCGGGAGTTGGGACCGGGGAGCTGTTTTTT. The genes are TRBV28 and TRBJ2-2; 10 bases fit TRBD2. The CDR3 covers 21 residues. V lost 3 bases, J lost 5 bases, and 21 bases stayed unmatched. Looked up from germline, CDR1 is MDHEN and CDR2 is SYDVKM.

This clone was found once. The rearrangement links TRBV18 to TRBJ1-2, with D unclear. CDR1 and CDR2 (germline): KGHSH, LQKENI. The CDR3 is 14 amino acids. Trimming took 3 bases from V and 0 from J, leaving 8 bases between them. CDR3 nucleotide sequence: TGTGCCAGCTCACCGCGAGGGTCTAACTATGGCTACACCTTC. As protein: CASSPRGSNYGYTF. The full variable domain, in which reference TRBV18 and TRBJ1-2 provide the parts outside the CDR3, is NAGVMQNPRHLVRRRGQEARLRCSPMKGHSHVYWYRQLPEEGLKFMVYLQKENIIDESGMPKERFSAEFPKEGPSILRIQQVVRGDSAAYFCASSPRGSNYGYTFGSGTRLTVV.

The chain couples TRBV7-9 to TRBJ2-7; D might be TRBD1 (6 bases). V was shortened by 5 bases and J by 3 bases, with 17 bases between the two germline ends. This CDR3 is built from 15 residues. CDR1 is SEHNR, CDR2 FQNEAQ, per germline (reference sequence). The CDR3 protein is CASSGRDTRNYEQYF. In nucleotides, the CDR3 is TGTGCCAGCAGCGGCCGGGACACACGGAACTACGAGCAGTACTTC.

The rearrangement links TRBV6-2 or TRBV6-3 to TRBJ2-3; D is unclear. Germline CDR1 reads MNHEY; CDR2 reads SVGEGT. Trimming removed 6 bases from V and 0 bases from J, with 13 bases in between. The CDR3 has 15 amino acids. CDR3 in amino acids: CASRYIRRSTDTQYF. The CDR3 DNA follows: TGTGCCAGCAGATACATAAGGCGAAGCACAGATACGCAGTATTTT.

The chain carries TRBV10-2 and TRBJ1-2; D ambiguous. Between the trimmed V and J ends, which lost 2 bases and 5 bases, there was a span of 12 bases. The CDR3 extends over 14 amino acids. CDR1 WSHSY and CDR2 SAAADI come from the germline V gene. The CDR3 sequence: CASSESRILYGYTF. The CDR3 DNA reads as TGCGCCAGCAGTGAGAGCAGGATACTATATGGCTACACCTTC.

The chain joins TRBV5-1 to TRBJ1-1, with D uncertain. Trimming took off 3 bases at V and 3 bases at J, with 15 bases between the two ends. There are 15 residues in the CDR3. Per the germline V gene, CDR1 is SGHRS and CDR2 is YFSETQ. The CDR3: CASSSGRTLYTEAFF. DNA for the CDR3: TGCGCCAGCAGCTCCGGACGGACCCTGTACACTGAAGCTTTCTTT.

This rearrangement joins TRBV13 to TRBJ2-7, with 9 nucleotides matching TRBD2. There are 14 residues in the CDR3. Germline CDR1 reads PRHDT; CDR2 reads FYEKMQ (reference sequence). Trimming took 3 bases from V and 8 from J; bases not matched to a gene: 8. Here the CDR3 DNA reads TGTGCCAGCAGCTTTTCCCTAGCGGGGAAGCAGCAGTACTTC. Protein product: CASSFSLAGKQQYF. The whole variable domain, remainder taken from reference TRBV13 and TRBJ2-7, is AAGVIQSPRHLIKEKRETATLKCYPIPRHDTVYWYQQGPGQDPQFLISFYEKMQSDKGSIPDRFSAQQFSDYHSELNMSSLELGDSALYFCASSFSLAGKQQYFGPGTRLTVT.

With respect to this clone: Other DNA sequences in the sample encode the same CDR3. V and J are TRBV4-3 and TRBJ2-1; the D is unclear. V was cut by 1 base and J by 1 base, with 2 bases left in between. Germline V gene sequence: CDR1 LGHNA, CDR2 YSLEER. CDR3 length: 13 residues. The CDR3 protein is CASSQGSYNEQFF. The DNA for the CDR3 is TGCGCCAGCAGCCAAGGGTCCTACAATGAGCAGTTCTTC.

J is TRBJ1-3 and V is TRBV30, with a possible D match to TRBD1 (6 bases). V was pared by 0 bases and J by 2 bases, with 17 bases between. CDR1 GTSNPN and CDR2 SVGIG come from the germline V gene (reference sequence). This CDR3 region has 17 residues. CDR3 amino acids: CAWSVRGATGPGNTIYF. CDR3 in DNA: TGTGCCTGGAGTGTACGGGGGGCTACAGGGCCTGGAAACACCATATATTTT.

The chain is built from TRBV12-3 or TRBV12-4 and TRBJ1-1; D call uncertain. V was clipped by 5 bases and J by 7 bases, with 11 bases between them. This CDR3 is built from 12 residues. CDR3 protein: CASSHVRYEAFF. The CDR3, as DNA: TGTGCCAGCAGTCATGTCAGGTATGAAGCTTTCTTT.

The genes are TRBV15 and TRBJ2-3; TRBD2 matches at 7 bases. The CDR3 consists of 16 residues. The junction had 6 bases not matched to a gene; V was cut back by 3 bases and J by 0 bases. Germline values: CDR1 LNHNV, CDR2 YYDKDF (reference sequence). Here the CDR3 DNA reads TGTGCCACCAGCAGTACCGGGGGGATTAGCACAGATACGCAGTATTTT. It codes for CATSSTGGISTDTQYF.

V is TRBV2 and J is TRBJ2-1; no reliable D call. From germline, CDR1 is SNHLY and CDR2 FYNNEI. The V end was cut by 0 bases, the J end by 5 bases, with 11 bases between. CDR3 size: 15 residues. The CDR3 DNA reads as TGTGCCAGCAGTGAAGCGCTTCGTCCTAACAATGAGCAGTTCTTC. Translation: CASSEALRPNNEQFF.